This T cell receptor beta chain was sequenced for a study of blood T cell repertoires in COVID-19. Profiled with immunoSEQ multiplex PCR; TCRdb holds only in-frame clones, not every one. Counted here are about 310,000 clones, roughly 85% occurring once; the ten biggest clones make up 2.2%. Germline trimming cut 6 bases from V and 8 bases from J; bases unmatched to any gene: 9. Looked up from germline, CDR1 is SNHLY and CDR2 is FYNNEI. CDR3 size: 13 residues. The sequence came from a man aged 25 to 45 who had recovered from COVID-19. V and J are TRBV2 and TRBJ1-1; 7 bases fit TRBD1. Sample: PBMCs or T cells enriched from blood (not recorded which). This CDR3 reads CASRVIRDSEAFF. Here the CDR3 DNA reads TGTGCCAGCAGAGTTATCCGGGACAGCGAAGCTTTCTTT. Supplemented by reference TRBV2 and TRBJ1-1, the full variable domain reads EPEVTQTPSHQVTQMGQEVILRCVPISNHLYFYWYRQILGQKVEFLVSFYNNEISEKSEIFDDQFSVERPDGSNFTLKIRSTKLEDSAMYFCASRVIRDSEAFFGQGTRLTVV.